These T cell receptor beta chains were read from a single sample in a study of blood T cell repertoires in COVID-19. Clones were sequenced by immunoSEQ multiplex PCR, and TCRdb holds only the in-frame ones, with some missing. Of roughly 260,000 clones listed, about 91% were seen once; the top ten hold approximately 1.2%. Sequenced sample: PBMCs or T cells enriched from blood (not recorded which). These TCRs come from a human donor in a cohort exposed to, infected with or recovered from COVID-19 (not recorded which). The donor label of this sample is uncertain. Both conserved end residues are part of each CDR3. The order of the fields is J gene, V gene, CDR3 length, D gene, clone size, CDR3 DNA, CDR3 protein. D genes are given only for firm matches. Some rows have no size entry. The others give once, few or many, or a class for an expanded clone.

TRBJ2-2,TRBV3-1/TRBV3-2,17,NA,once,TGTGCCAGCACCCCATGGGCCCGGGGGACGATGGGAGGGGAGCTGTTTTTT,CASTPWARGTMGGELFF
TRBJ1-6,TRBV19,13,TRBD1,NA,TGTGCCAGTAGGAGACAGGGGGACTCACCCCTCCACTTT,CASRRQGDSPLHF
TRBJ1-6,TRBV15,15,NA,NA,TGTGCCACCAGCAGAGTGAGGCCAGGGAATTCACCCCTCCACTTT,CATSRVRPGNSPLHF
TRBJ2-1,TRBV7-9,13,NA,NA,TGTGCCAGCAGCCTGGGCCTGCCGGAAGAGCAGTTCTTC,CASSLGLPEEQFF
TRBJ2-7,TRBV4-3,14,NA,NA,TGCGCCAGCAGCCAAGAACTAGCTAACTACGAGCAGTACTTC,CASSQELANYEQYF
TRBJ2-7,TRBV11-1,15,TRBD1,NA,TGTGCCAGCAGCCCCCTGGGACAGGGGGCCCACGAGCAGTACTTC,CASSPLGQGAHEQYF
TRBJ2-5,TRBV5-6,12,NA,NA,TGTGCCAGCAGCTTCTCGAGGGAGACCCAGTACTTC,CASSFSRETQYF
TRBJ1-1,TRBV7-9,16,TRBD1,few,TGTGCCAGCAGCTTACGTGGACAGGGAGTGAACACTGAAGCTTTCTTT,CASSLRGQGVNTEAFF
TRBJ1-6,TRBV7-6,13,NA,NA,TGTGCCAGCCAGGGGCCCACGGATTCACCCCTCCACTTT,CASQGPTDSPLHF
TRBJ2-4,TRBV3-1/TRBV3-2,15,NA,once,TGTGCCAGCAGCCAAGATCAAAAGGACTGGGACATTCAGTACTTC,CASSQDQKDWDIQYF
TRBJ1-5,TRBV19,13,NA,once,TGTGCCAGTAGTATGTCCGTCCGGGGAGCCCAGCATTTT,CASSMSVRGAQHF
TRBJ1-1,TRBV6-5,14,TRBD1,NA,TGTGCCAGCAGGCTACAGCAGGGGGGCACTGAAGCTTTCTTT,CASRLQQGGTEAFF
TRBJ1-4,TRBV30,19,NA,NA,TGTGCCTGGAGGCTAAGGCAGGGAAGGTTTCTAGGGGCTAATGAAAAACTGTTTTTT,CAWRLRQGRFLGANEKLFF
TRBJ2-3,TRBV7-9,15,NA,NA,TGTGCCAGCGGCCCGAAGCCGAGGCGCACAGATACGCAGTATTTT,CASGPKPRRTDTQYF
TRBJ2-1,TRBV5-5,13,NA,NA,TGTGCCAGCAGCTTGATACAGGGCAATGAGCAGTTCTTC,CASSLIQGNEQFF
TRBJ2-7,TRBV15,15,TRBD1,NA,TGTGCCACCAGTCCGTTCCGGGACAGGGTTCTCGAGCAGTACTTC,CATSPFRDRVLEQYF
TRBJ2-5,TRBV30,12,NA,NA,TGTGCCTGGAGTGTAGAGCGAGAGACCCAGTACTTC,CAWSVERETQYF
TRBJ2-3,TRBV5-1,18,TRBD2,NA,TGCGCCAGCAGCCAAACTAGCGGGGGGACCGCTAGCACAGATACGCAGTATTTT,CASSQTSGGTASTDTQYF
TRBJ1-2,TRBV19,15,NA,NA,TGTGCCAGTAGTATCAACGGGGGAACTAACTATGGCTACACCTTC,CASSINGGTNYGYTF
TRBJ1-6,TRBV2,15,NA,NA,TGTGCCAGCAGCCGCGAGTCGGGGGGAAATTCACCCCTCCACTTT,CASSRESGGNSPLHF
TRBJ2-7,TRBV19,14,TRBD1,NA,TGTGCCAGTAGTTGGGCAGGGGGAAATTACGAGCAGTACTTC,CASSWAGGNYEQYF
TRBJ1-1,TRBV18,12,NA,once,TGTGCCAGCTCACTGCCCACGGCTGAAGCTTTCTTT,CASSLPTAEAFF
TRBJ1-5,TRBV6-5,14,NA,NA,TGTGCCAGCTCCCCAGGGAAGGGCAATCAGCCCCAGCATTTT,CASSPGKGNQPQHF
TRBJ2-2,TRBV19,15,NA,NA,TGTGCCAGTAGCCGCGACCGGGAAGGCACCGGGGAGCTGTTTTTT,CASSRDREGTGELFF
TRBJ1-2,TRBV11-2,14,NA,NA,TGTGCCAGCAGCTCGGTCGGTCCTAACTATGGCTACACCTTC,CASSSVGPNYGYTF
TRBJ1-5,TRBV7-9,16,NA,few,TGTGCCAGCAGCTTAAGGCGTCGGGGACAAGGACAGCCCCAGCATTTT,CASSLRRRGQGQPQHF
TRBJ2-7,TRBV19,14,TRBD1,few,TGTGCCAGTTCGTCCGGGACAGGTAACCACGAGCAGTACTTC,CASSSGTGNHEQYF
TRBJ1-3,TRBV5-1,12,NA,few,TGCGCCAGCACACAGGATGGAAACACCATATATTTT,CASTQDGNTIYF
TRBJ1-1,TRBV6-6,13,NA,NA,TGTGCCAGCGTGGGGGCGAGGAACACTGAAGCTTTCTTT,CASVGARNTEAFF
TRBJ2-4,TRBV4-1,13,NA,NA,TGCGCCAGCAGCGGCCTAGCCAAAAACATTCAGTACTTC,CASSGLAKNIQYF